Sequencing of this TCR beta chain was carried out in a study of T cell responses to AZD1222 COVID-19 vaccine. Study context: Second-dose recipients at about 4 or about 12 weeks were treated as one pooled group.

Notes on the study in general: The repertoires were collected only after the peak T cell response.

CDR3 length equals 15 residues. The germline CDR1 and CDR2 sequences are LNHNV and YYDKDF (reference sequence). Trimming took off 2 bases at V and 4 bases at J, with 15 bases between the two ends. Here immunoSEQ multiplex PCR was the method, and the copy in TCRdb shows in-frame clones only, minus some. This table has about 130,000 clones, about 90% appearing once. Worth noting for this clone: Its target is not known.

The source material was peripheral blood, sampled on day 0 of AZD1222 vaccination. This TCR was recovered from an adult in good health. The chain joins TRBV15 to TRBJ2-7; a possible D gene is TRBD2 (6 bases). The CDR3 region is CATSRTEGPGYEQYF. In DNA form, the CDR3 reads TGTGCCACCAGCAGAACGGAGGGACCAGGTTACGAGCAGTACTTC.